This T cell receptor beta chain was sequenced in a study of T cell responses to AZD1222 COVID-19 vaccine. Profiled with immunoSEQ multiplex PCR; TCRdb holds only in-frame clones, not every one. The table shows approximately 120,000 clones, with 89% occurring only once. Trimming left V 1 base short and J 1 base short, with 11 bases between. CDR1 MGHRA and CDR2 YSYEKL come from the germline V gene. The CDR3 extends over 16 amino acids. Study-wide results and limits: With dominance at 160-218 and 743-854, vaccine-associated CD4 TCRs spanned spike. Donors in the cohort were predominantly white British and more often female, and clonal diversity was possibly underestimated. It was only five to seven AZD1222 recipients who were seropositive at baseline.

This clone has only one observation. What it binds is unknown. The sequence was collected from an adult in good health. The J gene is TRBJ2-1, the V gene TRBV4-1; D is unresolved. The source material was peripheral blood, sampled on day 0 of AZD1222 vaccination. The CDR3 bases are TGCGCCAGCAGCCAAGGGGATAGAAGGTCCTACAATGAGCAGTTCTTC. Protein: CASSQGDRRSYNEQFF.